This TCR beta chain was observed in a study of vaccination effects on CD4 cells after COVID-19. General study results and limits: Researchers report that only 1 of 255 vaccine-induced clones in healthy vaccinees cross-reacted with common cold coronaviruses. Clones of infection and vaccine origin contracted markedly late after vaccination. The study dataset contains few convalescent patients and includes no early post-infection timepoints.

Antigen-specific CD4+ T cells were expanded (with viral peptide pools) by the ViraFEST assay ahead of sequencing. An approximately 10-day culture period preceded the isolation of CD4+ T cells. According to the study, vaccine recipients showed no prior SARS-CoV-2 infection and negative nucleocapsid antibodies. Cultures of about 2 million PBMC per well contained 8 to 10 IU/ml IL-2 plus 10 ug/ml peptides. Generated by immunoSEQ multiplex PCR, the TCRdb table keeps only in-frame clones and is missing some. This table has tens of thousands of clones, around 77% appearing once. The CDR3 is made up of 16 amino acids. Germline V gene data show CDR1 as SGHTA and CDR2 as FQGNSA. With V trimmed by 1 base and J by 9 bases, 4 bases remained unmatched. This clone has only a few counts. Its antigen is unknown.

The chain is built from TRBV7-2 and TRBJ2-3, with 16 bases identical to TRBD2. The starting material was CD4+ T cells from PBMCs cultured with HCoV-NL63 spike peptides, obtained before COVID-19 vaccination. This sequence originates from a human donor who received a COVID-19 vaccine. CDR3 nucleotides: TGTGCCAGCAGCTTAGTTGGGACTAGCGGGGGGGGGACGCAGTATTTT. Its translation is CASSLVGTSGGGTQYF.